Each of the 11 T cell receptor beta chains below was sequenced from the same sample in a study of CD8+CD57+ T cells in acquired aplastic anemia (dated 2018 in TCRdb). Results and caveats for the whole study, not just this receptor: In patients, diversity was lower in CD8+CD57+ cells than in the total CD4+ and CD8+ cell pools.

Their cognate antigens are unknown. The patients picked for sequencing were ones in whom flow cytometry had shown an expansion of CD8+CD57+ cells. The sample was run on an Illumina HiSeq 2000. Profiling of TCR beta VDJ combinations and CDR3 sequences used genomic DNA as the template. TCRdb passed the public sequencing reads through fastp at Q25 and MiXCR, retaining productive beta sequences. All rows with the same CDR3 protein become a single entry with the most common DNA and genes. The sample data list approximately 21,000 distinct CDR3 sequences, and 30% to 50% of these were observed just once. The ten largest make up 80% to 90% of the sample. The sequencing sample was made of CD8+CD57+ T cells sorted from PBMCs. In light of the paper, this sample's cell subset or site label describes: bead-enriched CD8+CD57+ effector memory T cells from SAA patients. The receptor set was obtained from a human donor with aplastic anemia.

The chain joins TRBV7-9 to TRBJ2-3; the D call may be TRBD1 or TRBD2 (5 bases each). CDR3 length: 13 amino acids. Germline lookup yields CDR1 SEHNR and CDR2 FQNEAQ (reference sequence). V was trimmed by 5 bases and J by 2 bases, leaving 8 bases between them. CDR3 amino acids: CASSAGTTDTQYF. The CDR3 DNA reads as TGTGCCAGCAGCGCCGGGACCACAGATACGCAGTATTTT.

CDR3 sequence reads: CAVGTYGYTF. Here the CDR3 DNA reads TGTGCCGTCGGGACCTATGGCTACACCTTC. The V and J genes are TRBV6-5 and TRBJ1-2; perhaps TRBD1 as D (5 bases). CDR1 and CDR2 (germline): MNHEY, SVGAGI. V was pared by 11 bases and J by 4 bases, with 8 bases between. CDR3 length equals 10 residues.

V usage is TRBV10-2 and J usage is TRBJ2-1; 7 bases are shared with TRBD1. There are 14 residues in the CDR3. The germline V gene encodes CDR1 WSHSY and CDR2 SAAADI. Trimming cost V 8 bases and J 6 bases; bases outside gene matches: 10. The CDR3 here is CASETGQLFNEQFF. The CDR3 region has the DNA TGCGCCAGCGAAACGGGACAGCTTTTCAATGAGCAGTTCTTC.

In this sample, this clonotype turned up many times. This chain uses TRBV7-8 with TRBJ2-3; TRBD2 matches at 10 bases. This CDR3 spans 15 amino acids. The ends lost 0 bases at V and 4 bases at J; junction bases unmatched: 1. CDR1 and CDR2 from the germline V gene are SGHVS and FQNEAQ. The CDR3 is CASSLASGRADTQYF. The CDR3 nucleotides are TGTGCCAGCAGCTTAGCGAGCGGGAGGGCAGATACGCAGTATTTT.

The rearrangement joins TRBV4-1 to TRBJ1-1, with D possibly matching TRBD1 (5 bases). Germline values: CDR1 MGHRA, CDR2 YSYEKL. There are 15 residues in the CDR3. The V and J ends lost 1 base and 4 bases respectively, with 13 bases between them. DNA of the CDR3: TGCGCCAGCAGCCAAGTGATTCAGGGCTCCACTGAAGCTTTCTTT. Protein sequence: CASSQVIQGSTEAFF.

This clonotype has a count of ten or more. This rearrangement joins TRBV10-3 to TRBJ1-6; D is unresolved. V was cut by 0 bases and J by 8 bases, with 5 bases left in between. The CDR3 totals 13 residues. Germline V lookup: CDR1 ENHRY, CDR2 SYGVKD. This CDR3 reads CAISESGDSPLHF. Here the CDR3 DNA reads TGTGCCATCAGTGAGTCAGGCGATTCACCCCTCCACTTT.

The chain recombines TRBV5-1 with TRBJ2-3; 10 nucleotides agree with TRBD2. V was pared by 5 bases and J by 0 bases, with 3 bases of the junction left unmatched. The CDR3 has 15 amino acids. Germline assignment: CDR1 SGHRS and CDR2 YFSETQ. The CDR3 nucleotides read TGCGCCAGCAGGACTAGCGGGTACAGCACAGATACGCAGTATTTT. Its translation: CASRTSGYSTDTQYF.

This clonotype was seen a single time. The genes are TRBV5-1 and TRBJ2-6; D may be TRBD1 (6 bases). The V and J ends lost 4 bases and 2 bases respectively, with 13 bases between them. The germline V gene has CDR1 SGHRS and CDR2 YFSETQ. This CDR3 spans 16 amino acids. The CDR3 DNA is TGCGCCAGCAGCCCTGGGGGCCGCGCTGGGGCCAACGTCCTGACTTTC. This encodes CASSPGGRAGANVLTF.

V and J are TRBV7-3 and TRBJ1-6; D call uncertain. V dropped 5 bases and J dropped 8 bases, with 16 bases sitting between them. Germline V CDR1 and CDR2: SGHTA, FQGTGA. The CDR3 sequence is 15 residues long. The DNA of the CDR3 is TGTGCCAGCAGCCTCAGACTGGATGCCGATTCACCCCTCCACTTT. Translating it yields CASSLRLDADSPLHF.

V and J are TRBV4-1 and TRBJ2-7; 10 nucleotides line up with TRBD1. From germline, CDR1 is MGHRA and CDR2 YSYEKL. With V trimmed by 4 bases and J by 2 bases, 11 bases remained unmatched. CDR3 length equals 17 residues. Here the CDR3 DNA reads TGCGCCAGCAGCCCAGGGACAGGGGTTAGTATGACCTACGAGCAGTACTTC. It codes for CASSPGTGVSMTYEQYF.

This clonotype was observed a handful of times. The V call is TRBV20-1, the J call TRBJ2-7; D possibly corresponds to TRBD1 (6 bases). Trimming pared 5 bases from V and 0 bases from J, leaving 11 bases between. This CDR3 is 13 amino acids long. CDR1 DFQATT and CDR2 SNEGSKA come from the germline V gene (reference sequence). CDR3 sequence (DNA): TGCAGTGCTCCTAAGGACAGCTCCTACGAGCAGTACTTC. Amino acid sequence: CSAPKDSSYEQYF.